This T cell receptor (beta chain) was sequenced for a study of response to subunit inactivated influenza vaccine. Study outcomes and limitations: Each seasonal flu vaccination may recruit only limited new T cells, authors suggested.

Germline V gives CDR1 SEHNR, CDR2 FQNEAQ (reference sequence). CDR3 length: 14 residues. The V end lost 8 bases, the J end lost 3 bases, and 14 bases lay between the germline ends. In its sample, this clonotype was seen many times. What it binds is unknown. MiXCR was run by TCRdb on the RT-PCR reads, yielding one entry per CDR3 protein. The sample consists of about 180,000 distinct CDR3 sequences, approximately 12% of them appearing once. This clonotype was obtained from a man aged 50-75 years who received an inactivated influenza vaccine. This chain uses TRBV7-9 with TRBJ2-1, with D uncertain. This specimen was CD8+ T cells sorted from PBMCs, taken 23 to 25 months after vaccination. Here the CDR3 reads CASSPGPIYNEQFF. In DNA form, the CDR3 reads TGTGCCAGCTCACCCGGACCAATCTACAATGAGCAGTTCTTC.